A single sample gave rise to the 20 T cell receptor beta chains below, sequenced in a study of siplizumab effects on memory and regulatory T cells. Assay: immunoSEQ multiplex PCR; the TCRdb copy retains only in-frame clones and omits some. The sample records 87,000 or so clones, approximately 90% being singletons. Sequencing input: CD4+ T cells sorted from blood. These receptors were taken from a human donor in good health.

The V gene is TRBV19, the J gene TRBJ2-7, with TRBD1 identical over 7 bases. After removal of 4 bases from V and 3 bases from J, the junction contained 6 bases not matched to a gene. The CDR3 spans 14 residues. Looked up from germline, CDR1 is LNHDA and CDR2 is SQIVND (reference sequence). The DNA of the CDR3 is TGTGCCAGTAGTAGGGGACAGCCGCGCTACGAGCAGTACTTC. As protein: CASSRGQPRYEQYF.

This chain connects TRBV2 to TRBJ2-5; unclear D gene. The CDR3 extends over 13 amino acids. Germline lookup yields CDR1 SNHLY and CDR2 FYNNEI. The germline V and J ends were trimmed by 6 bases and 5 bases, with 13 bases remaining between them. CDR3 sequence: CASRYKFGETQYF. In DNA form, the CDR3 reads TGTGCCAGCAGATACAAGTTCGGGGAGACCCAGTACTTC.

V gene TRBV27 combines with J gene TRBJ2-5, with D unclear. The CDR3 spans 16 residues. The V gene lost 0 bases and the J gene lost 1 base, with 12 bases spanning the gap. Germline CDR1 is MNHEY and CDR2 is SMNVEV (reference sequence). In nucleotides, the CDR3 is TGTGCCAGCAGTTTATCGGCCGTTTCTGGCCAAGAGACCCAGTACTTC. Its translation is CASSLSAVSGQETQYF.

Concerning this clone itself: In the same sample, other DNA sequences code for this CDR3. The genes are TRBV5-4 and TRBJ2-7; D is uncertain. V lost 1 base and J 2 bases, leaving 7 bases between the germline ends. Germline V lookup: CDR1 SGHNT, CDR2 YYREEE (reference sequence). The CDR3 extends over 13 amino acids. The CDR3 reads CASSLKGTYEQYF. Written as DNA, the CDR3 is TGTGCCAGCAGCTTGAAGGGCACCTACGAGCAGTACTTC.

This chain connects TRBV5-1 to TRBJ1-2; 8 positions agree with TRBD1. J lost 1 base, V lost 7 bases, and 6 bases had no gene match. The CDR3 is made up of 14 amino acids. Germline-derived CDR1 and CDR2 are SGHRS and YFSETQ. CDR3 protein: CASSNGQGNYGYTF. CDR3 coding DNA: TGCGCCAGCTCTAACGGACAGGGTAACTATGGCTACACCTTC. The full variable domain, rest sourced from reference TRBV5-1 and TRBJ1-2, is KAGVTQTPRYLIKTRGQQVTLSCSPISGHRSVSWYQQTPGQGLQFLFEYFSETQRNKGNFPGRFSGRQFSNSRSEMNVSTLELGDSALYLCASSNGQGNYGYTFGSGTRLTVV.

This sequence joins TRBV5-8 and TRBJ2-3; TRBD2 might be the D (6 bases). Germline lookup yields CDR1 SGHTS and CDR2 YDEGEE. This CDR3 contains 17 residues. The V and J ends lost 2 bases and 3 bases respectively, with 19 bases between them. CDR3 DNA sequence: TGTGCCAGCAGCTTTCCGCCCCAGGGACTGAGGACAGATACGCAGTATTTT. This encodes CASSFPPQGLRTDTQYF.

This rearrangement joins TRBV10-1 to TRBJ2-2, with TRBD1 as a possible D gene (5 bases). Trimming cost V 4 bases and J 7 bases, with 10 bases left between them. Germline V lookup: CDR1 WNHNN, CDR2 SYGVQD (reference sequence). The CDR3 has 13 amino acids. The CDR3 DNA sequence: TGCGCCAGCAGTGCCTTAAGGGGCGGGGAGCTGTTTTTT. It codes for CASSALRGGELFF.

This clone is a singleton in its sample. The gene calls are TRBV5-1 and TRBJ1-5, with D possibly TRBD1 on 5 matching bases. Germline CDR1 is SGHRS and CDR2 is YFSETQ. V lost 3 bases and J lost 0, with 10 bases in between. The CDR3 loop spans 15 amino acids. The CDR3 nucleotides are TGCGCCAGCAGCTGGGACGGTATTAGCAATCAGCCCCAGCATTTT. Protein sequence: CASSWDGISNQPQHF.

The DNA of the CDR3 is TGCGCCAGCAGCTCGCTGGGGACTAGCGGGACCGACAAGCAGTTCTTC. Amino acid sequence: CASSSLGTSGTDKQFF. V is TRBV5-1 and J is TRBJ2-1; 13 bases map to TRBD2. CDR1 and CDR2 (germline): SGHRS, YFSETQ. Unmatched junction bases numbered 11, after V lost 3 bases and J lost 11 bases. This CDR3 has 16 residues.

This chain links TRBV7-9 with TRBJ1-5, with D possibly TRBD1 on 5 matching bases. The germline V gene encodes CDR1 SEHNR and CDR2 FQNEAQ (reference sequence). The length of the CDR3 is 15 residues. V lost 0 bases and J 4 bases, leaving 10 bases between the germline ends. The CDR3 DNA sequence: TGTGCCAGCAGCTTAGCAGGGGTAGGGAATCAGCCCCAGCATTTT. Translating it yields CASSLAGVGNQPQHF.

V usage is TRBV4-3 and J usage is TRBJ2-6; D gene ambiguous. The CDR3 is 13 amino acids. Germline CDR1 LGHNA, CDR2 YSLEER. Trimming cost V 3 bases and J 4 bases, with 4 bases left between them. This chain's CDR3 is CASSHRGANVLTF. DNA of the CDR3: TGCGCCAGCAGCCATCGGGGGGCCAACGTCCTGACTTTC.

The chain joins TRBV6-5 to TRBJ1-3, with 9 bases matching TRBD1. Germline CDR1 is MNHEY and CDR2 is SVGAGI. V dropped 6 bases and J dropped 2; count of bases not matched to a gene: 5. This CDR3 is built from 15 residues. CDR3 bases: TGTGCCAGCAGGATACAGGGGGCAACTGGAAACACCATATATTTT. Protein: CASRIQGATGNTIYF.

The J gene is TRBJ2-5, the V gene TRBV6-6; TRBD1 is a possible D gene (5 bases). The germline V and J ends were trimmed by 2 bases and 2 bases, with 12 bases remaining between them. Germline CDR1 and CDR2: MNHNY and SVGAGI (reference sequence). The CDR3 is 15 residues long. Here the CDR3 reads CASSYRGGPQETQYF. The CDR3, as DNA: TGTGCCAGCAGTTACAGGGGTGGTCCACAAGAGACCCAGTACTTC.

CDR3 sequence: CASYQGKGSYTF. CDR3 DNA: TGTGCCTCCTACCAGGGGAAGGGTAGCTACACCTTC. The gene calls are TRBV19 and TRBJ1-2; tentatively, D is TRBD1 (6 bases). CDR1 is LNHDA and CDR2 is SQIVND in the germline V gene (reference sequence). The CDR3 has 12 residues. Trimming left V 11 bases short and J 9 bases short, with 19 bases between.

CDR3 amino acids: CASATSGGVYEQYF. The CDR3, as DNA: TGTGCCAGTGCGACTAGCGGGGGGGTATACGAGCAGTACTTC. The chain carries TRBV19 and TRBJ2-7, with 14 bases identical to TRBD2. The germline CDR1 and CDR2 sequences are LNHDA and SQIVND (reference sequence). The ends lost 8 bases at V and 4 bases at J; junction bases unmatched: 4. The CDR3 length is 14 residues.

CDR3 in amino acids: CASHIFTGNDEQFF. The DNA for the CDR3 is TGTGCCAGCCATATATTTACAGGGAATGATGAGCAGTTCTTC. This sequence joins TRBV25-1 and TRBJ2-1; D perhaps matches TRBD1 (6 bases). This CDR3 is built from 14 residues. Germline CDR1 is MGHDK and CDR2 is SYGVNS. Trimming cost V 8 bases and J 8 bases, with 19 bases left between them.

The chain recombines TRBV6-6 with TRBJ1-1, with 8 bases identical to TRBD1. The length of the CDR3 is 13 residues. Looked up from germline, CDR1 is MNHNY and CDR2 is SVGAGI (reference sequence). V lost 6 bases, J lost 8 bases, and 8 bases stayed unmatched. CDR3 residues: CASSHTTGVEAFF. As DNA, the CDR3 is TGTGCCAGCAGCCATACGACAGGGGTGGAAGCTTTCTTT.

This clone was seen only once. The genes are TRBV15 and TRBJ2-1; TRBD1 aligns across 7 bases. V lost 5 bases, J lost 3 bases, and 10 bases stayed unmatched. Per germline, CDR1 LNHNV and CDR2 YYDKDF (reference sequence). The CDR3 is made up of 16 amino acids. The CDR3 DNA reads TGTGCCACCAGCGGGTACGGCAGGGGGAGCTACAATGAGCAGTTCTTC. This translates into CATSGYGRGSYNEQFF.

The rearrangement links TRBV19 to TRBJ2-6; D gene unclear. V was clipped by 10 bases and J by 3 bases, with 16 bases between them. Germline loops: CDR1 LNHDA, CDR2 SQIVND (reference sequence). The CDR3 sequence is 15 residues long. CDR3 amino acids: CATTVISRGANVLTF. CDR3 nucleotides: TGTGCCACAACTGTGATATCCCGTGGGGCCAACGTCCTGACTTTC. The variable domain in full, completed from reference TRBV19 and TRBJ2-6, reads DGGITQSPKYLFRKEGQNVTLSCEQNLNHDAMYWYRQDPGQGLRLIYYSQIVNDFQKGDIAEGYSVSREKKESFPLTVTSAQKNPTAFYLCATTVISRGANVLTFGAGSRLTVL.

V is TRBV30 and J is TRBJ2-7; D is perhaps TRBD2 (5 bases). V gave up 4 bases and J gave up 4 bases, with 14 bases separating them. This CDR3 comprises 13 residues. Per the germline V gene, CDR1 is GTSNPN and CDR2 is SVGIG (reference sequence). The CDR3 sequence is CAWTPRTGYEQYF. The DNA for the CDR3 is TGTGCCTGGACTCCCCGGACGGGATACGAGCAGTACTTC.